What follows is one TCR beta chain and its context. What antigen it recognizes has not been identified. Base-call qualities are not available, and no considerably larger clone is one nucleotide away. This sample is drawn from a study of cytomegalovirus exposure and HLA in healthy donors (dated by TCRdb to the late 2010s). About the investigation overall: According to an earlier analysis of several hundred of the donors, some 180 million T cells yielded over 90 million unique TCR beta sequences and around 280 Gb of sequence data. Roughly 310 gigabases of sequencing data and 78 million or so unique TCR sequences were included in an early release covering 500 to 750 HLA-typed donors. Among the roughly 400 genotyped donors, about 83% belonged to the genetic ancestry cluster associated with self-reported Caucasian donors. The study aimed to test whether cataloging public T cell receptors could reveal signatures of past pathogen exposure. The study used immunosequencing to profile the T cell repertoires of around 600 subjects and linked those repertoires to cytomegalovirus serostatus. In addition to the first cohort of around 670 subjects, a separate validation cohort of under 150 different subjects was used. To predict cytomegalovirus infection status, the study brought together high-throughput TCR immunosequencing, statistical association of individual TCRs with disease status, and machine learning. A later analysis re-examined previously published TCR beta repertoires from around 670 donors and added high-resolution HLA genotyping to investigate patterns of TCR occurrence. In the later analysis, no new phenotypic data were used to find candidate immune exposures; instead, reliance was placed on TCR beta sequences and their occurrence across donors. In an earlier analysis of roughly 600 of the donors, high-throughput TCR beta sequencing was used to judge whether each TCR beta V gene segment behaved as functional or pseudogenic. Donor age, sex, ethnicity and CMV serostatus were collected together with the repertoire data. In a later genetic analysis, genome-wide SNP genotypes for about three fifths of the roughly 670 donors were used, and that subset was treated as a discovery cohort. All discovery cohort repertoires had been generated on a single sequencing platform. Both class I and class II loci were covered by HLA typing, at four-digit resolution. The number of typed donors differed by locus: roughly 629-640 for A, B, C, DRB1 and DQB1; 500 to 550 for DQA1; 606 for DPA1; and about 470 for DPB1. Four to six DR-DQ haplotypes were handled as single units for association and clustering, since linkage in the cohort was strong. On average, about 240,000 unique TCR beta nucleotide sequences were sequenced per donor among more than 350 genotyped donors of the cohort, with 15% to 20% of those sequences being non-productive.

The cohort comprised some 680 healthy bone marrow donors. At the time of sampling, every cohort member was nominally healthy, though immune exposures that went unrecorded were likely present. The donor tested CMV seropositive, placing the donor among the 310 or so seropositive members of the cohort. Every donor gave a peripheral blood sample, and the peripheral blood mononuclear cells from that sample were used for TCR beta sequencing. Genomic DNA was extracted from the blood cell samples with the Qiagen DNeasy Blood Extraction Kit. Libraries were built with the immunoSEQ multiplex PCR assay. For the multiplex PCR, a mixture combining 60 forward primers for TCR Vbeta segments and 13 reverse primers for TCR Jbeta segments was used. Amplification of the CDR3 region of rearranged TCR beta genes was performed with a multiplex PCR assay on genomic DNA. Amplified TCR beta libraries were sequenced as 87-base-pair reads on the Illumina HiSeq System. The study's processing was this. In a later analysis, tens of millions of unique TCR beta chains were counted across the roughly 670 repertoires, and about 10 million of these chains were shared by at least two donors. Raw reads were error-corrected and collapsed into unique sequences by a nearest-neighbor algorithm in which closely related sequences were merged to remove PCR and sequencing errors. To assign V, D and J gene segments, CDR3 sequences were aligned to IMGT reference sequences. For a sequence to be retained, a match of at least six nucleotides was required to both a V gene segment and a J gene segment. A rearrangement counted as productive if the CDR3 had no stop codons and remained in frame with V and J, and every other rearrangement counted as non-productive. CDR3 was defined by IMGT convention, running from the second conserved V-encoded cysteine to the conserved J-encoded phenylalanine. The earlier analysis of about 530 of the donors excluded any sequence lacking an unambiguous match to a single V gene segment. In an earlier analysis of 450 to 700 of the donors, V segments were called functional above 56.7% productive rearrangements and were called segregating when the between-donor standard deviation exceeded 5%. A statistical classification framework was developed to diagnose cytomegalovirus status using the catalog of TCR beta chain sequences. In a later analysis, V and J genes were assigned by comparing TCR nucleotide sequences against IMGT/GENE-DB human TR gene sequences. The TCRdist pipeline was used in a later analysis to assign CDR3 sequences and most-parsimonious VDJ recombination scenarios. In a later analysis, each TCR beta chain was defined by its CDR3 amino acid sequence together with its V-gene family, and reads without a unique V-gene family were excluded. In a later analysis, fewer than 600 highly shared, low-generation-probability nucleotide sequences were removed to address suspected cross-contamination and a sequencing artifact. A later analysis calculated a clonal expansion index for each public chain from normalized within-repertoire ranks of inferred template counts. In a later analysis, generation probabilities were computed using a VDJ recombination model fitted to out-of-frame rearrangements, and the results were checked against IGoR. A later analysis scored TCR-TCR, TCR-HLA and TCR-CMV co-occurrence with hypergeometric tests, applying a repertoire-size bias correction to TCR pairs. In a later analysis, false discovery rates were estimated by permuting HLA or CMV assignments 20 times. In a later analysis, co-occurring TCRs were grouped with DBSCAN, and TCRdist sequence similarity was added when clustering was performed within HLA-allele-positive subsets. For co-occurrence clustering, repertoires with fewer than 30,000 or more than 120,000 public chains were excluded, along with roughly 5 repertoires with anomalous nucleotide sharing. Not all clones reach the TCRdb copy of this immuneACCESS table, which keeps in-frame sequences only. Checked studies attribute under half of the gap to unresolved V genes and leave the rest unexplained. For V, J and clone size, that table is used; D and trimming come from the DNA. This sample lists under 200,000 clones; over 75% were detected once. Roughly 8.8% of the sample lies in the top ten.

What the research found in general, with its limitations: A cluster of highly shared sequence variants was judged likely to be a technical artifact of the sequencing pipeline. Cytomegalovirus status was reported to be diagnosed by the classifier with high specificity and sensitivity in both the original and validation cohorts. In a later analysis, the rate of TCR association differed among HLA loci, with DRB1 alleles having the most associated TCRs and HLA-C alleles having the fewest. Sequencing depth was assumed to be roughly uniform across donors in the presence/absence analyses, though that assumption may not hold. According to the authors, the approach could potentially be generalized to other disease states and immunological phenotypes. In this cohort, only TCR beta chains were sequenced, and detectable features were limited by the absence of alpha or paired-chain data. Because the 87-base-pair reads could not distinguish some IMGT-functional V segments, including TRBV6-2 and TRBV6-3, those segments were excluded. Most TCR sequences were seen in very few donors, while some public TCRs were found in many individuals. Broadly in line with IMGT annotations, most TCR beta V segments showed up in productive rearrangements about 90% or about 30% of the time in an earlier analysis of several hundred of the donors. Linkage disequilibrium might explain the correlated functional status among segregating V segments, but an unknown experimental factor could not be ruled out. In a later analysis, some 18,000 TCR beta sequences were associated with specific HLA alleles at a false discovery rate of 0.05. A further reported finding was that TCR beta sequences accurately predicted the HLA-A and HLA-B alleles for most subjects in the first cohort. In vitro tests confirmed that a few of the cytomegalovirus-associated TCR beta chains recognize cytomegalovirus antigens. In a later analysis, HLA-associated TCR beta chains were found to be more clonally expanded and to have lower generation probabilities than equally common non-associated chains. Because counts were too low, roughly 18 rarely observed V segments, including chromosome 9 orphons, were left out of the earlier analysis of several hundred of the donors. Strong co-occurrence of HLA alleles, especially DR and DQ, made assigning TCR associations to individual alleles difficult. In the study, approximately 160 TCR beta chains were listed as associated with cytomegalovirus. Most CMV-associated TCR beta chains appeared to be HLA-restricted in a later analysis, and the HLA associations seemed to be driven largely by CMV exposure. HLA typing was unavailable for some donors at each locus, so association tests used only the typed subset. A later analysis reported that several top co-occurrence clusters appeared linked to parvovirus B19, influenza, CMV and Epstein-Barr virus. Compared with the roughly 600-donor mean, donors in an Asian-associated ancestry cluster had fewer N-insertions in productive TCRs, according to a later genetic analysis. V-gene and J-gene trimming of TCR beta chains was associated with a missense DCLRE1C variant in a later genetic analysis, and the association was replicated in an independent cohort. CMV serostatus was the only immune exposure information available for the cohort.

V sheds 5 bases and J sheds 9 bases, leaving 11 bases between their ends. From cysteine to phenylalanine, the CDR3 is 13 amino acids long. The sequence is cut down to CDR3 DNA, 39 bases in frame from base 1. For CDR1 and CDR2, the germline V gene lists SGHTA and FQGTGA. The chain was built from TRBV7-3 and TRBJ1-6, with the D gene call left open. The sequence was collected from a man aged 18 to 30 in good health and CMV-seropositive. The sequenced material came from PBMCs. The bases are TGTGCCAGCAGCCCAAGCCCGGGTTCACCCCTCCACTTT. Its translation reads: CASSPSPGSPLHF.